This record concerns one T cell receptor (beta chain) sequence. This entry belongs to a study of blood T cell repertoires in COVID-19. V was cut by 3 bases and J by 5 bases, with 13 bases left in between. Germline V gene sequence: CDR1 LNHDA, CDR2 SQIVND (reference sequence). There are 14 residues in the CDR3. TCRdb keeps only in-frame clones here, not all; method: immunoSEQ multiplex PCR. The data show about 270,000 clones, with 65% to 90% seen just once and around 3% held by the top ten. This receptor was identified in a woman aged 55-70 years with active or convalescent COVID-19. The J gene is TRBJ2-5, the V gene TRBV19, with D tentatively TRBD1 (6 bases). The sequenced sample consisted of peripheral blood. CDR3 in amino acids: CASSIPGDRETQYF. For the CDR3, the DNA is TGTGCCAGTAGTATTCCAGGGGATCGGGAGACCCAGTACTTC. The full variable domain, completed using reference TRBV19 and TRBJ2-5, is DGGITQSPKYLFRKEGQNVTLSCEQNLNHDAMYWYRQDPGQGLRLIYYSQIVNDFQKGDIAEGYSVSREKKESFPLTVTSAQKNPTAFYLCASSIPGDRETQYFGPGTRLLVL.